What follows are 5 T cell receptor beta chains derived from one specimen sequenced in a study of blood T cells in healthy people across ages. A second 7 to 11 cycle PCR used barcoded and J-beta primers. MiXCR, applied by TCRdb to the 5' RACE reads, yields one record per CDR3 protein. The data contain 750,000 to 950,000 distinct CDR3 sequences, roughly 50% of them seen just once; the ten biggest clones take up approximately 40%. The sample comprised blood. Receptor source: a man older than 75 in good health.

This clonotype was seen only a few times. The chain is built from TRBV10-1 and TRBJ2-5; D gene unclear. V lost 6 bases and J 5 bases, leaving 16 bases between the germline ends. This CDR3 is 14 amino acids long. Germline V CDR1 and CDR2: WNHNN, SYGVQD (reference sequence). The CDR3 here is CASSANPDKETQYF. In nucleotides, the CDR3 is TGCGCCAGCAGCGCCAATCCCGACAAGGAGACCCAGTACTTC.

This clonotype showed up just a few times. The chain recombines TRBV20-1 with TRBJ2-4; D uncertain. CDR1 is DFQATT, CDR2 SNEGSKA, per germline (reference sequence). Trimming removed 7 bases from V and 0 bases from J, with 10 bases in between. The CDR3 length is 13 residues. The CDR3: CSGPDLAKNIQYF. CDR3 DNA sequence: TGCAGTGGTCCGGACCTAGCCAAAAACATTCAGTACTTC.

This clonotype has only one observation. The CDR3 nucleotides read TGTGCCAGCAGCTCGACCACCCCTGGCGGGGGACGCTCTGGGGCCAACGTCCTGACTTTC. Translating it yields CASSSTTPGGGRSGANVLTF. The gene calls are TRBV7-9 and TRBJ2-6; 7 bases map to TRBD2. J gave up 0 bases and V 4 bases, and 15 bases lay outside the gene matches. The CDR3 totals 20 residues. Per the germline V gene, CDR1 is SEHNR and CDR2 is FQNEAQ (reference sequence). The complete variable domain, with remaining parts taken from reference TRBV7-9 and TRBJ2-6, reads DTGVSQNPRHKITKRGQNVTFRCDPISEHNRLYWYRQTLGQGPEFLTYFQNEAQLEKSRLLSDRFSAERPKGSFSTLEIQRTEQGDSAMYLCASSSTTPGGGRSGANVLTFGAGSRLTVL.

V is TRBV7-6 and J is TRBJ2-5, with 9 bases matching TRBD1. The tail of the sequence fits TRBJ2-7 better, so the J call may be wrong. Germline V gene lookup returns CDR1 SGHVS and CDR2 FNYEAQ. The CDR3 is 17 amino acids. The CDR3 DNA is TGTGCCAGCAGCCCGACAATACAGGGGGCGCTTCTCCACGAGCAGTACTTC. Amino acids: CASSPTIQGALLHEQYF.

Only one count was recorded for this clonotype. The chain employs TRBV24-1 and TRBJ2-3; D not resolved. This CDR3 region has 13 residues. Germline CDR1 and CDR2: KGHDR and SFDVKD. V was clipped by 0 bases and J by 14 bases, with 14 bases between them. Here the CDR3 reads CATSDLGSGYAYF. The CDR3 DNA follows: TGTGCCACCAGTGATTTGGGGTCCGGATACGCGTATTTT.